The 21 T cell receptor beta chains below come from one sample, sequenced in a study of early T cells in non-severe SARS-CoV-2 infection. TCRdb itself ran the 5' RACE reads through MiXCR, one entry per CDR3 protein. The sample records tens of thousands of distinct CDR3 sequences, 4.5% to 6% being singletons. The specimen was whole blood, collected at baseline. These receptors all come from an adult who was a healthcare worker with PCR-confirmed SARS-CoV-2 infection or an uninfected control (not recorded which).

This clonotype was observed many times. The gene calls are TRBV7-3 and TRBJ2-3; 8 bases line up with TRBD2. This CDR3 spans 14 amino acids. Germline V gene lookup returns CDR1 SGHTA and CDR2 FQGTGA. The trim removed 2 bases at V and 5 bases at J, leaving 3 bases unmatched. The DNA for the CDR3 is TGTGCCAGCAGCTTATGGGCGGGAGGAGATACGCAGTATTTT. Translation: CASSLWAGGDTQYF.

This clonotype was picked up many times. The rearrangement links TRBV12-3 or TRBV12-4 to TRBJ2-7; D may match TRBD1 or TRBD2 (5 bases each). The CDR3 runs to 15 residues. Trimming cost V 0 bases and J 2 bases, with 11 bases left between them. Here the CDR3 reads CASSLALGTPYEQYF. CDR3 DNA: TGTGCCAGCAGTTTAGCGCTCGGGACCCCCTACGAGCAGTACTTC.

This clonotype has a handful of counts. The CDR3 is CASTKGLGRNSPLHF. The CDR3 DNA sequence: TGTGCCAGCACTAAGGGTCTTGGCCGAAATTCACCCCTCCACTTT. The chain is built from TRBV2 and TRBJ1-6; D is undetermined. Germline-derived CDR1 and CDR2 are SNHLY and FYNNEI. Trimming stripped 7 bases from V and 7 bases from J, with 17 bases between. There are 15 residues in the CDR3. The entire variable domain, with the rest obtained from reference TRBV2 and TRBJ1-6, is as follows: EPEVTQTPSHQVTQMGQEVILRCVPISNHLYFYWYRQILGQKVEFLVSFYNNEISEKSEIFDDQFSVERPDGSNFTLKIRSTKLEDSAMYFCASTKGLGRNSPLHFGNGTRLTVT.

There are a few counts of this clonotype. The rearrangement links TRBV2 to TRBJ2-5; perhaps TRBD1 as D (6 bases). Germline CDR1 reads SNHLY; CDR2 reads FYNNEI. The V end lost 1 base, the J end lost 4 bases, and 16 bases lay between the germline ends. This CDR3 is 16 amino acids long. The CDR3 here is CASSEGVGGRGETQYF. The DNA of the CDR3 is TGTGCCAGCAGTGAAGGGGTAGGGGGTCGAGGAGAGACCCAGTACTTC.

The sample holds many counts of this clonotype. The chain is built from TRBV18 and TRBJ1-1, with 8 bases that match TRBD1. From germline, CDR1 is KGHSH and CDR2 LQKENI. V was clipped by 2 bases and J by 0 bases; unmatched bases: 5. This CDR3 contains 16 residues. The CDR3 loop is CASSPLQGALNTEAFF. The CDR3 coding sequence is TGTGCCAGCTCACCATTGCAGGGGGCGTTGAACACTGAAGCTTTCTTT. The whole variable domain, filled in from reference TRBV18 and TRBJ1-1, reads NAGVMQNPRHLVRRRGQEARLRCSPMKGHSHVYWYRQLPEEGLKFMVYLQKENIIDESGMPKERFSAEFPKEGPSILRIQQVVRGDSAAYFCASSPLQGALNTEAFFGQGTRLTVV.

Many counts were recorded for this clonotype. The chain couples TRBV27 to TRBJ1-2, with D tentatively TRBD1 (6 bases). The V end lost 2 bases, the J end lost 8 bases, and 15 bases lay between the germline ends. The CDR3 contains 14 residues. Germline V lookup: CDR1 MNHEY, CDR2 SMNVEV (reference sequence). CDR3 coding DNA: TGTGCCAGCAGTTTACGGTCCAGGGGCGTCGGCTACACCTTC. This translates into CASSLRSRGVGYTF.

CDR3 protein: CSAFEGGTYNEQFF. Written as DNA, the CDR3 is TGCAGTGCCTTTGAAGGGGGAACCTACAATGAGCAGTTCTTC. The chain employs TRBV20-1 and TRBJ2-1; a weak D match, TRBD1 (6 bases). V lost 6 bases and J 2 bases, leaving 14 bases between the germline ends. Germline V CDR1 and CDR2: DFQATT, SNEGSKA (reference sequence). This CDR3 is built from 14 residues.

The V call is TRBV24-1, the J call TRBJ1-2, with a weak D call TRBD1 (5 bases). V lost 7 bases and J lost 6, with 11 bases in between. Germline values: CDR1 KGHDR, CDR2 SFDVKD. The CDR3 has 12 residues. The CDR3 DNA follows: TGTGCCACCAGGGGGGTTAAGGATGGCTACACCTTC. Protein: CATRGVKDGYTF.

The chain carries TRBV27 and TRBJ2-7, with a possible D match to TRBD1 (6 bases). Germline V gives CDR1 MNHEY, CDR2 SMNVEV (reference sequence). This CDR3 contains 14 residues. The germline V and J ends were trimmed by 5 bases and 5 bases, with 16 bases remaining between them. The CDR3 loop reads CASSAIQGADEQYF. CDR3 nucleotides: TGTGCCAGCAGTGCAATACAGGGTGCTGACGAGCAGTACTTC.

The chain joins TRBV7-3 to TRBJ2-3; D may be TRBD1 or TRBD2 (5 bases each). The ends were cut back, 5 bases at V and 5 bases at J, with 14 bases in the middle. Per germline, CDR1 SGHTA and CDR2 FQGTGA. The CDR3 is 14 residues long. The CDR3 nucleotides read TGTGCCAGCAGCCTCCGGGACGACCGAGATACGCAGTATTTT. Translation gives CASSLRDDRDTQYF.

This sequence joins TRBV27 and TRBJ1-2, with 10 bases aligning to TRBD1. The J segment lost 5 bases and the V segment lost 5 bases, leaving 8 bases of the junction unmatched. Per germline, CDR1 MNHEY and CDR2 SMNVEV (reference sequence). The CDR3 runs 15 residues. In DNA form, the CDR3 reads TGTGCCAGCAGTCCGGGACAGGGGAGGAGGTATGGCTACACCTTC. Its translation: CASSPGQGRRYGYTF.

This clonotype was seen a handful of times. The rearrangement joins TRBV6-5 to TRBJ1-5; no definite D call. V was pared by 7 bases and J by 6 bases, with 16 bases between. Germline V gene data show CDR1 as MNHEY and CDR2 as SVGAGI. This CDR3 region has 14 residues. In nucleotides, the CDR3 is TGTGCCAGCAAGGCGAGGCTGGTCGGTCAGCCCCAGCATTTT. This gives the protein CASKARLVGQPQHF.

This chain connects TRBV9 to TRBJ1-2, with no clear D. Germline CDR1 is SGDLS and CDR2 is YYNGEE. Deletions cut 0 bases from V and 4 bases from J, with 10 bases between. CDR3 length: 14 amino acids. DNA of the CDR3: TGTGCCAGCAGCGTAGCTGGAGGCGCCTATGGCTACACCTTC. It codes for CASSVAGGAYGYTF.

In its sample, this clonotype was seen many times. The V and J genes are TRBV18 and TRBJ1-2; tentatively, D is TRBD1 (5 bases). This CDR3 region has 17 residues. V lost 3 bases to trimming and J lost 4 bases, with 21 bases between them. Germline CDR1 and CDR2: KGHSH and LQKENI. The CDR3 DNA reads TGTGCCAGCTCACCTGACCGATTGGGGGAATTATTCTATGGCTACACCTTC. Translating it yields CASSPDRLGELFYGYTF.

This clonotype was seen repeatedly, ten times or more. This chain uses TRBV29-1 with TRBJ2-5; D might be TRBD2 (5 bases). The CDR3 contains 13 residues. V was trimmed by 0 bases and J by 3 bases, leaving 8 bases between them. Germline CDR1 and CDR2: SQVTM and ANQGSEA. CDR3 loop: CSVEDGGEETQYF. In DNA form, the CDR3 reads TGCAGCGTTGAAGACGGAGGCGAAGAGACCCAGTACTTC.

This chain connects TRBV4-1 to TRBJ2-1; 10 bases line up with TRBD2. CDR1 and CDR2 from the germline V gene are MGHRA and YSYEKL. The trim removed 0 bases at V and 3 bases at J, leaving 5 bases unmatched. The CDR3 is made up of 17 amino acids. CDR3 coding DNA: TGCGCCAGCAGCCAAGATTACCTAGCGGGAGTCTACAATGAGCAGTTCTTC. It yields the protein CASSQDYLAGVYNEQFF.

This clonotype was observed a handful of times. An end of the junction differs from the germline gene, which may be a read error. The chain uses TRBV6-1 and TRBJ1-1; D remains unclear. The CDR3 covers 12 residues. Germline V lookup: CDR1 MNHNS, CDR2 SASEGT. CDR3 nucleotides: TGTGCCAGCTTTAGTAGGAACACTGAAGTTTTCTTT. It encodes CASFSRNTEVFF.

This clonotype has a handful of counts. The gene calls are TRBV29-1 and TRBJ2-7; unclear D gene. Germline V CDR1 and CDR2: SQVTM, ANQGSEA. This CDR3 is 12 amino acids long. V shed 5 bases and J shed 5 bases, with 13 bases lying between them. Here the CDR3 reads CSVLTHLNEQYF. The CDR3 DNA follows: TGCAGCGTTTTGACCCACCTAAACGAGCAGTACTTC.

The chain couples TRBV5-1 to TRBJ2-7; 13 nucleotides line up with TRBD2. V lost 5 bases, J lost 1 base, and 3 bases stayed unmatched. CDR1 and CDR2 (germline): SGHRS, YFSETQ. The CDR3 is made up of 15 amino acids. The CDR3 loop is CASRVGLAGSYEQYF. CDR3 sequence (DNA): TGCGCCAGCAGGGTGGGACTAGCGGGATCCTACGAGCAGTACTTC.

The chain is built from TRBV5-5 and TRBJ1-2; D is unresolved. Germline V CDR1 and CDR2: SGHKS, YYEKEE (reference sequence). Trimming removed 5 bases at V and 5 bases at J, with 19 bases between. The CDR3 contains 15 residues. The CDR3 is CASRLGVNLGYGYTF. The CDR3 DNA reads as TGTGCCAGCAGGCTAGGTGTAAATCTTGGGTATGGCTACACCTTC.

The chain carries TRBV6-6 and TRBJ2-3; D is uncertain. This CDR3 contains 13 residues. V lost 0 bases and J 8 bases, leaving 9 bases between the germline ends. The germline V gene encodes CDR1 MNHNY and CDR2 SVGAGI (reference sequence). CDR3 DNA: TGTGCCAGCAGTTACTCGGACCAGCCTACGCAGTATTTT. This sequence encodes CASSYSDQPTQYF.